A single sample is the source of the 15 T cell receptor beta chains below, sequenced in a study of cytomegalovirus exposure and HLA in healthy donors. The PCR ran on 60 Vbeta and 13 Jbeta primers. Using immunoSEQ multiplex PCR, the repertoire was profiled, and TCRdb retains in-frame clones only, with some absent. The specimen's table records fewer than 85,000 clones. The sequencing sample was made of PBMCs. These receptors were collected from a woman aged 40 to 49 in good health and CMV-seropositive.

The chain uses TRBV5-1 and TRBJ1-1; TRBD1 matches at 8 bases. The V gene's germline CDR1 is SGHRS and CDR2 YFSETQ. The ends lost 4 bases at V and 6 bases at J; junction bases unmatched: 11. This CDR3 is built from 15 residues. The CDR3 DNA follows: TGCGCCAGCAGCGTGTGGACAGGGACAAACCCTGAAGCTTTCTTT. Amino acid sequence: CASSVWTGTNPEAFF.

V usage is TRBV7-2 and J usage is TRBJ2-1; TRBD2 matches 9 bases. Germline CDR1 is SGHTA and CDR2 is FQGNSA. There are 16 residues in the CDR3. The V segment lost 0 bases and the J segment 7 bases; nucleotides outside the gene matches: 7. The CDR3 loop is CASSLAASGVGNEQFF. The CDR3 DNA reads as TGTGCCAGCAGCTTAGCGGCTAGCGGGGTTGGAAATGAGCAGTTCTTC. The variable domain in full, completed from reference TRBV7-2 and TRBJ2-1, reads GAGVSQSPSNKVTEKGKDVELRCDPISGHTALYWYRQSLGQGLEFLIYFQGNSAPDKSGLPSDRFSAERTGGSVSTLTIQRTQQEDSAVYLCASSLAASGVGNEQFFGPGTRLTVL.

The chain recombines TRBV11-1 with TRBJ2-7; the match to TRBD2 covers 12 bases. With 1 base clipped from V and 1 base from J, the junction kept 2 bases outside the gene matches. The CDR3 sequence is 16 residues long. Looked up from germline, CDR1 is SGHAT and CDR2 is FQDESV (reference sequence). The CDR3 DNA follows: TGTGCCAGCAGCTTAGGACTAGCGGGAGCTTCCTACGAGCAGTACTTC. Amino acids: CASSLGLAGASYEQYF.

The chain links TRBV9 to TRBJ1-2, with 9 bases lining up with TRBD1. The CDR3 has 15 amino acids. CDR1 SGDLS and CDR2 YYNGEE come from the germline V gene. V lost 0 bases to trimming and J lost 4 bases; unmatched junction nucleotides: 4. The CDR3 sequence: CASSVGDRASYGYTF. The CDR3 DNA reads as TGTGCCAGCAGCGTAGGGGACAGGGCATCCTATGGCTACACCTTC.

The chain has TRBV18 and TRBJ2-7; D is uncertain. The CDR3 is 16 amino acids. V dropped 2 bases and J dropped 3 bases, with 17 bases sitting between them. CDR1 and CDR2 (germline): KGHSH, LQKENI. The chain's CDR3 is CASSPEKRGTYYEQYF. As DNA, the CDR3 is TGTGCCAGCTCACCAGAGAAGCGAGGAACCTACTACGAGCAGTACTTC.

The chain combines TRBV7-2 with TRBJ2-5; D call uncertain. The tail of the sequence fits TRBJ2-7 better, so the J call may be wrong. Germline CDR1 SGHTA, CDR2 FQGNSA. The CDR3 loop spans 11 amino acids. The CDR3 protein is CASSLVHEQYF. The CDR3 DNA sequence: TGTGCCAGCAGCTTAGTCCACGAGCAGTACTTC.

DNA for the CDR3: TGCGCCAGCAGCTTGGGATGGGCATACGAGCAGTACTTC. This translates into CASSLGWAYEQYF. The chain carries TRBV5-1 and TRBJ2-7, with D hard to call. This CDR3 has 13 residues. Germline V gives CDR1 SGHRS, CDR2 YFSETQ. Trimming took off 0 bases at V and 4 bases at J, with 8 bases between the two ends.

The chain links TRBV7-2 to TRBJ2-3, with 8 bases lining up with TRBD2. The J segment lost 5 bases and the V segment lost 2 bases, leaving 6 bases of the junction unmatched. The CDR3 is 15 residues long. Germline V gene lookup returns CDR1 SGHTA and CDR2 FQGNSA. The chain's CDR3 is CASSLQAGEVDTQYF. For the CDR3, the DNA is TGTGCCAGCAGCTTACAAGCGGGAGAGGTAGATACGCAGTATTTT.

The V and J genes are TRBV27 and TRBJ2-7; maybe TRBD1 (6 bases). The CDR3 runs 14 residues. Germline CDR1 is MNHEY and CDR2 is SMNVEV (reference sequence). Deletions cut 3 bases from V and 3 bases from J, with 12 bases between. Here the CDR3 DNA reads TGTGCCAGCAGTTTCGCAGGGGTAGGCTACGAGCAGTACTTC. Residues: CASSFAGVGYEQYF.

V is TRBV11-2 and J is TRBJ2-1; D is perhaps TRBD1 (5 bases). This CDR3 is 14 amino acids long. Trimming took 5 bases from V and 8 from J, leaving 16 bases between them. Germline V lookup: CDR1 SGHAT, CDR2 FQNNGV. This CDR3 is CASSLLGALDEQFF. The DNA for the CDR3 is TGTGCCAGCAGCCTCCTTGGGGCCCTTGATGAGCAGTTCTTC.

The V call is TRBV6-5, the J call TRBJ2-6; D unclear. Trimming cost V 6 bases and J 9 bases, with 12 bases left between them. Germline loops: CDR1 MNHEY, CDR2 SVGAGI. This CDR3 spans 13 amino acids. CDR3 loop: CASSLSSNNVLTF. The CDR3 coding sequence is TGTGCCAGCAGCCTCAGTTCCAACAACGTCCTGACTTTC.

The chain is built from TRBV30 and TRBJ1-2; D is ambiguous. Germline assignment: CDR1 GTSNPN and CDR2 SVGIG (reference sequence). This CDR3 has 13 residues. Trimming left V 2 bases short and J 3 bases short, with 10 bases between. The CDR3 loop reads CAWSRARDYGYTF. The CDR3, as DNA: TGTGCCTGGAGTCGGGCGCGGGACTATGGCTACACCTTC.

Concerning this clone: One end of the junction fails to match germline, which may point to a read error. J is TRBJ2-7 and V is TRBV28, with 9 bases aligning to TRBD1. There are 15 residues in the CDR3. Germline V lookup: CDR1 MDHEN, CDR2 SYDVKM. CDR3 sequence (DNA): TGTGCCAGCAGCGTTCCGGGACAGGGACCCTACGAGCAGTGCTTC. It is translated as CASSVPGQGPYEQCF.

The chain combines TRBV9 with TRBJ2-7; D is unresolved. Germline V gene lookup returns CDR1 SGDLS and CDR2 YYNGEE. The ends were cut back, 1 base at V and 6 bases at J, with 11 bases in the middle. This CDR3 has 13 amino acids. CDR3 residues: CASSVSETGEQYF. The CDR3 region has the DNA TGTGCCAGCAGCGTAAGCGAGACCGGCGAGCAGTACTTC.

The chain links TRBV11-3 to TRBJ2-2; tentative D call: TRBD2 (5 bases). Germline CDR1 is SGHNT and CDR2 is YENEEA. Trimming pared 5 bases from V and 3 bases from J, leaving 10 bases between. The CDR3 length is 14 residues. The CDR3 coding sequence is TGTGCCAGCAGCCTACTGCGGGACACCGGGGAGCTGTTTTTT. Protein sequence: CASSLLRDTGELFF.